The next 8 T cell receptor beta chains were all read from a single sample in a study of blood T cell repertoires in COVID-19. Method: immunoSEQ multiplex PCR; TCRdb's copy keeps in-frame clones and lacks some. Of 150,000 to 200,000 clones in the sample, roughly four fifths are singletons; the top ten hold approximately 1.4%. Specimen: peripheral blood. Receptors originate from a human donor in a cohort sampled during active COVID-19.

This clone was seen only a few times. The chain links TRBV7-2 to TRBJ2-7; possibly TRBD1 for D (5 bases). V lost 4 bases, J lost 5 bases, and 9 bases lay in between. Germline-derived CDR1 and CDR2 are SGHTA and FQGNSA. CDR3 length equals 12 residues. CDR3 DNA: TGTGCCAGCAGCTCCACAGGTAACGAGCAGTACTTC. It encodes CASSSTGNEQYF.

V and J are TRBV28 and TRBJ1-1; a weak D match, TRBD1 (6 bases). Trimming cost V 5 bases and J 0 bases, with 13 bases left between them. Germline V gives CDR1 MDHEN, CDR2 SYDVKM. This CDR3 region has 15 residues. The CDR3 coding sequence is TGTGCCAGCAGTGCCCGGGACAAACTGAACACTGAAGCTTTCTTT. Residues: CASSARDKLNTEAFF.

This clone has more than one count but fewer than ten. V usage is TRBV5-1 and J usage is TRBJ1-5; 8 bases line up with TRBD1. V dropped 4 bases and J dropped 5; count of bases not matched to a gene: 2. CDR1 and CDR2 from the germline V gene are SGHRS and YFSETQ. The CDR3 length is 13 residues. The CDR3 DNA sequence: TGCGCCAGCAGCCCGGACAGGGATCAGCCCCAGCATTTT. It codes for CASSPDRDQPQHF. The full variable domain, in which reference TRBV5-1 and TRBJ1-5 provide the parts outside the CDR3, is KAGVTQTPRYLIKTRGQQVTLSCSPISGHRSVSWYQQTPGQGLQFLFEYFSETQRNKGNFPGRFSGRQFSNSRSEMNVSTLELGDSALYLCASSPDRDQPQHFGDGTRLSIL.

The table lists this clone with a few counts. The chain uses TRBV3-1 (or the pseudogene TRBV3-2) and TRBJ1-5; no reliable D call. The germline gives CDR1 LGHDT, CDR2 YNNKEL (reference sequence). The CDR3 spans 11 residues. Trimming took off 3 bases at V and 15 bases at J, with 12 bases between the two ends. CDR3 sequence (DNA): TGTGCCAGCAGCCAGGTAGTGATTCGGCATTTT. Amino acid sequence: CASSQVVIRHF.

The CDR3 sequence is CASSPPDGQASYEQYF. In nucleotides, the CDR3 is TGTGCCAGCAGCCCCCCCGACGGACAGGCGTCCTACGAGCAGTACTTC. The chain links TRBV6-2 or TRBV6-3 to TRBJ2-7, with TRBD1 identical over 7 bases. The trim removed 6 bases at V and 1 base at J, leaving 12 bases unmatched. The CDR3 is made up of 16 amino acids. CDR1 is MNHEY and CDR2 is SVGEGT in the germline V gene.

This rearrangement joins TRBV28 to TRBJ2-7, with TRBD2 as a possible D gene (6 bases). This CDR3 spans 15 amino acids. V was trimmed by 1 base and J by 3 bases, leaving 13 bases between them. Looked up from germline, CDR1 is MDHEN and CDR2 is SYDVKM. CDR3 coding DNA: TGTGCCAGCAGTTTATTGGGAGGTTTCCGCTACGAGCAGTACTTC. It encodes CASSLLGGFRYEQYF.

The genes are TRBV28 and TRBJ1-4, with TRBD1 identical over 9 bases. V trimming: 4 bases; J trimming: 8 bases; junction bases outside the gene matches: 8. The CDR3 spans 15 residues. CDR1 MDHEN and CDR2 SYDVKM come from the germline V gene. The CDR3 sequence: CASSSPGTGNEKLFF. CDR3 DNA sequence: TGTGCCAGCAGTTCACCCGGGACAGGGAACGAAAAACTGTTTTTT.

The rearrangement uses TRBV24-1 and TRBJ1-2, with 7 bases that match TRBD1. The CDR3 is 18 amino acids. Germline CDR1 KGHDR, CDR2 SFDVKD. The ends lost 3 bases at V and 4 bases at J; junction bases unmatched: 16. In DNA form, the CDR3 reads TGTGCCACCAGTGATGCTAGACAGGGAACGTCCCGAGGCTATGGCTACACCTTC. This gives the protein CATSDARQGTSRGYGYTF.